The 12 T cell receptor beta chains in this list originate from one sample, sequenced in a study of T-cell reconstitution after alpha-beta-depleted transplantation in children. Unique molecular identifiers featured in how the TCRbeta library was prepared. TCRdb analysed the PCR reads with MiXCR anew, one entry per CDR3 protein. The repertoire holds some 300,000 distinct CDR3 sequences, with about 9.5% as singletons. The starting material was PBMCs, obtained before TCRalphabeta/CD19-depleted stem cell transplant. The receptors were gathered from a boy in the first two years of life with acute myeloid leukemia, due to receive a stem cell transplant.

This clonotype has a count of ten or more. This chain links TRBV15 with TRBJ2-7, with 9 bases identical to TRBD1. V lost 0 bases to trimming and J lost 5 bases; unmatched junction nucleotides: 11. The CDR3 spans 17 residues. Germline-derived CDR1 and CDR2 are LNHNV and YYDKDF (reference sequence). CDR3 in amino acids: CATSRDPTGTGFHEQYF. As DNA, the CDR3 is TGTGCCACCAGCAGAGATCCAACCGGGACAGGGTTCCACGAGCAGTACTTC.

This clonotype was observed many times. The V gene is TRBV4-2, the J gene TRBJ1-2; 8 bases match TRBD1. CDR1 and CDR2 from the germline V gene are LGHNA and YNFKEQ. Trimming cost V 9 bases and J 4 bases; bases outside gene matches: 4. This CDR3 contains 12 residues. As DNA, the CDR3 is TGTGCCAGTGGGACAGGTGGCTATGGCTACACCTTC. Its translation: CASGTGGYGYTF.

This clonotype was detected ten times or more. The J gene is TRBJ1-6, the V gene TRBV5-1; TRBD1 aligns across 8 bases. Germline assignment: CDR1 SGHRS and CDR2 YFSETQ. J was trimmed by 3 bases and V by 4 bases; bases with no gene match: 9. The CDR3 loop spans 17 amino acids. CDR3 protein: CASSVLGQEFYNSPLHF. CDR3 nucleotide sequence: TGCGCCAGCAGCGTCCTGGGACAGGAGTTCTATAATTCACCCCTCCACTTT.

This clonotype was picked up one time. Just one base apart from a much larger clone, this may be a read error. The chain joins TRBV5-6 to TRBJ2-3; D possibly matches TRBD1 or TRBD2 (6 bases each). The germline gives CDR1 SGHDT, CDR2 YYEEEE. The germline V and J ends were trimmed by 3 bases and 6 bases, with 11 bases remaining between them. This CDR3 has 13 amino acids. The DNA of the CDR3 is TGTGCCAGCAGCTCGGGGGCCCCGGATACGCAGTATTTT. Translating gives CASSSGAPDTQYF.

The chain recombines TRBV30 with TRBJ1-1; D call uncertain. The CDR3 sequence is 13 residues long. Germline V gene data show CDR1 as GTSNPN and CDR2 as SVGIG (reference sequence). V was pared by 0 bases and J by 1 base, with 6 bases between. The CDR3 is CAWSVNRNTEAFF. In DNA form, the CDR3 reads TGTGCCTGGAGTGTAAACCGGAACACTGAAGCTTTCTTT.

The sample holds many counts of this clonotype. The chain combines TRBV28 with TRBJ1-5; TRBD1 is a possible D gene (5 bases). Trimming pared 5 bases from V and 3 bases from J, leaving 11 bases between. Looked up from germline, CDR1 is MDHEN and CDR2 is SYDVKM. The length of the CDR3 is 14 residues. DNA of the CDR3: TGTGCCAGCAGTATCGGGACCCACAATCAGCCCCAGCATTTT. It is translated as CASSIGTHNQPQHF.

In its sample, this clonotype was seen many times. V is TRBV28 and J is TRBJ2-1, with D perhaps matching TRBD1 (6 bases). CDR3 size: 16 residues. CDR1 MDHEN and CDR2 SYDVKM come from the germline V gene. V dropped 1 base and J dropped 2 bases, with 12 bases sitting between them. In DNA form, the CDR3 reads TGTGCCAGCAGTTTATACCCGACAGGCCCCTACAATGAGCAGTTCTTC. Amino acids: CASSLYPTGPYNEQFF. The variable domain in full, with the rest retrieved from reference TRBV28 and TRBJ2-1, is DVKVTQSSRYLVKRTGEKVFLECVQDMDHENMFWYRQDPGLGLRLIYFSYDVKMKEKGDIPEGYSVSREKKERFSLILESASTNQTSMYLCASSLYPTGPYNEQFFGPGTRLTVL.

This clonotype was seen only a few times. The chain combines TRBV18 with TRBJ1-2; 7 bases are shared with TRBD1. From germline, CDR1 is KGHSH and CDR2 LQKENI. The CDR3 runs to 13 residues. Trimming removed 7 bases from V and 5 bases from J; junction bases left unmatched: 7. This CDR3 is CASLGQPLYGYTF. Here the CDR3 DNA reads TGTGCCAGCTTGGGACAGCCGTTGTATGGCTACACCTTC.

This clonotype appeared many times. The chain couples TRBV29-1 to TRBJ1-2; D perhaps matches TRBD1 (6 bases). The germline V and J ends were trimmed by 2 bases and 2 bases, with 15 bases remaining between them. Looked up from germline, CDR1 is SQVTM and CDR2 is ANQGSEA. The CDR3 contains 15 residues. This chain's CDR3 is CSVETAGVSNYGYTF. For the CDR3, the DNA is TGCAGCGTTGAAACTGCAGGGGTTTCCAACTATGGCTACACCTTC.

As for this clonotype: This may come from a read error, since a much larger clone is one base off. The chain has TRBV20-1 and TRBJ1-1; D is ambiguous. The CDR3 contains 10 residues. Germline V gives CDR1 DFQATT, CDR2 SNEGSKA (reference sequence). CDR3 coding DNA: TGCGGTGCTAGCCCCGAGAGCGCTTTCTTT. This encodes CGASPESAFF.

The table lists this clonotype with many counts. This rearrangement joins TRBV7-3 to TRBJ1-1, with 8 nucleotides matching TRBD1. CDR1 is SGHTA and CDR2 is FQGTGA in the germline V gene. The CDR3 sequence is 15 residues long. The V segment lost 5 bases and the J segment 4 bases; nucleotides outside the gene matches: 9. CDR3 region: CASSRTGTGSTEAFF. CDR3 bases: TGTGCCAGCAGCCGGACTGGGACAGGTTCCACTGAAGCTTTCTTT.

The table lists this clonotype with a few counts. V gene TRBV10-2 combines with J gene TRBJ1-2; D is ambiguous. This CDR3 has 13 amino acids. Per germline, CDR1 WSHSY and CDR2 SAAADI. V was cut by 3 bases and J by 4 bases, with 9 bases left in between. This chain's CDR3 is CASSDAGSYGYTF. The CDR3 DNA follows: TGCGCCAGCAGTGATGCGGGCTCCTATGGCTACACCTTC.